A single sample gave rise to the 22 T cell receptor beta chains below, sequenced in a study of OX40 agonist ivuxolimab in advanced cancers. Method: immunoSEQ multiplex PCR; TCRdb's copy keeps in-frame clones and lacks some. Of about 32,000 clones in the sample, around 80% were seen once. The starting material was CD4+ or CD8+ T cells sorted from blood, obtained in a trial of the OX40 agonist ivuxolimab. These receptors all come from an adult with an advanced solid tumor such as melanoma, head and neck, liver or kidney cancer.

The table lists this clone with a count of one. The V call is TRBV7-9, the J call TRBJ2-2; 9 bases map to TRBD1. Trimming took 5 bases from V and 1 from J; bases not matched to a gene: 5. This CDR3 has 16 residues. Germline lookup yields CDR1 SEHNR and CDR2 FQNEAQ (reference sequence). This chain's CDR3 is CASSRRTGENTGELFF. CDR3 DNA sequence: TGTGCCAGCAGCAGAAGGACAGGGGAGAACACCGGGGAGCTGTTTTTT.

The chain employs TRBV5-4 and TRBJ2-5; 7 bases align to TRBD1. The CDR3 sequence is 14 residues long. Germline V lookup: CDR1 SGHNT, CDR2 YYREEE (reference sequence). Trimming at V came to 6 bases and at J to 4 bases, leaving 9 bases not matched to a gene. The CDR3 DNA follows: TGTGCCAGCAACGCCGGGACAGCGCGAGAGACCCAGTACTTC. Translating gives CASNAGTARETQYF.

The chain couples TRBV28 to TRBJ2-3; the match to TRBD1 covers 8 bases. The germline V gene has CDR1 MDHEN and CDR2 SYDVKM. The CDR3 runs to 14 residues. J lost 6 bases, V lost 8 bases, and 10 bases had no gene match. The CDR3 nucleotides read TGTGCCAGCTCTCGGACAGGGAAGTATGATACGCAGTATTTT. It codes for CASSRTGKYDTQYF.

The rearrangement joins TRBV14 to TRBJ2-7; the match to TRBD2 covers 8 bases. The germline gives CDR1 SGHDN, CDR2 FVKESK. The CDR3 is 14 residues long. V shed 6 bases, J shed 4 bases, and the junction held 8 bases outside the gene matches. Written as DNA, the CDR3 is TGTGCCAGCAGGCCGAGCGGGAGTATTTACGAGCAGTACTTC. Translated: CASRPSGSIYEQYF.

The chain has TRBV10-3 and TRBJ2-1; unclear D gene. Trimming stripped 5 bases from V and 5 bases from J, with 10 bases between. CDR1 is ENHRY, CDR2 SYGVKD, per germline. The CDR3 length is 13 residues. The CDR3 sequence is CAISSRQDNEQFF. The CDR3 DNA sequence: TGTGCCATCAGTAGTCGTCAGGACAATGAGCAGTTCTTC.

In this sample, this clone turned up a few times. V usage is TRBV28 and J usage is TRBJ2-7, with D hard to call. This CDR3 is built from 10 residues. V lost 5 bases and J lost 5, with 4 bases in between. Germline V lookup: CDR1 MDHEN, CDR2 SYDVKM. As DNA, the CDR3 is TGTGCCAGCAGTGGGGACGAGCAGTACTTC. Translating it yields CASSGDEQYF.

The CDR3: CASSLSGTGNQPQHF. DNA for the CDR3: TGTGCCAGCAGTTTATCCGGGACAGGGAACCAGCCCCAGCATTTT. The V and J genes are TRBV27 and TRBJ1-5, with 9 bases that match TRBD1. This CDR3 is 15 amino acids long. The germline V gene has CDR1 MNHEY and CDR2 SMNVEV (reference sequence). Losses at the gene ends were 0 bases for V and 7 bases for J; bases not matched to a gene: 4.

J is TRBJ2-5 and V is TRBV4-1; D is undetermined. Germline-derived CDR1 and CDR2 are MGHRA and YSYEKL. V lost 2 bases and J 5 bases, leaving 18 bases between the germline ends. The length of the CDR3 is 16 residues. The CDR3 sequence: CASSQLSPGPGETQYF. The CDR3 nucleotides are TGCGCCAGCAGCCAATTGAGCCCGGGCCCTGGGGAGACCCAGTACTTC.

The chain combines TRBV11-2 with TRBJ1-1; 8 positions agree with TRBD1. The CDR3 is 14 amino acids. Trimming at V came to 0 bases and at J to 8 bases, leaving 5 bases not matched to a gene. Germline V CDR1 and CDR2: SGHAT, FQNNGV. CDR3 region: CASSLDAGGGEAFF. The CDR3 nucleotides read TGTGCCAGCAGCTTAGATGCAGGGGGCGGGGAAGCTTTCTTT.

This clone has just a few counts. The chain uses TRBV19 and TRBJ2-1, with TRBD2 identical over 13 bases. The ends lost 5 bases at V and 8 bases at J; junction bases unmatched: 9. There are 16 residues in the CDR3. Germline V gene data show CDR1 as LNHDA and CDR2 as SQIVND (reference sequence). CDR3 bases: TGTGCCAGTAGTCCACGGACTAGCGGGAGTCCCCATGAGCAGTTCTTC. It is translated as CASSPRTSGSPHEQFF.

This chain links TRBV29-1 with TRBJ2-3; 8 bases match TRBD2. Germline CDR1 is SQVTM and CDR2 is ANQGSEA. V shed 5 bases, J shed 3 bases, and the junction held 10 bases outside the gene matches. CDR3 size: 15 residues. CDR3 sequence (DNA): TGCAGCGTTCATAAAGTGCGGGGGGCTACAGATACGCAGTATTTT. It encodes CSVHKVRGATDTQYF.

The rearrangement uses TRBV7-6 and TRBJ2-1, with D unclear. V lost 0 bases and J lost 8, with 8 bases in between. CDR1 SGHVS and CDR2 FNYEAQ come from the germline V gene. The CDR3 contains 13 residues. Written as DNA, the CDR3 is TGTGCCAGCAGCTTAGCGGATGGCGATGAGCAGTTCTTC. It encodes CASSLADGDEQFF.

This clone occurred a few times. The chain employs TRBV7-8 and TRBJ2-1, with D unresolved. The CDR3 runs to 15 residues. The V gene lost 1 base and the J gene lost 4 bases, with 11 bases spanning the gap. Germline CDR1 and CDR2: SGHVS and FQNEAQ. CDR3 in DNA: TGTGCCAGCAGCTTAGTCGGGTCCATTTACAATGAGCAGTTCTTC. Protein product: CASSLVGSIYNEQFF.

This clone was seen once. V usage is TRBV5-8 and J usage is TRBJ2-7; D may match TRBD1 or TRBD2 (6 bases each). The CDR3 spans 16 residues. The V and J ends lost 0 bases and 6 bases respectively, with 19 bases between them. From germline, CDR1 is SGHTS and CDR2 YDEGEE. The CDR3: CASSLAVGGSRGEQYF. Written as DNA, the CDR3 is TGTGCCAGCAGCTTGGCTGTAGGAGGGTCCAGGGGCGAGCAGTACTTC.

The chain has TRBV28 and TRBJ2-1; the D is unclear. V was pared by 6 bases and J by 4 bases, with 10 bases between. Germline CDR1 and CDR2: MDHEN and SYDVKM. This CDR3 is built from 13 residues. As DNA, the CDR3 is TGTGCCAGCAGCCCCGGACGGTACAATGAGCAGTTCTTC. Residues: CASSPGRYNEQFF.

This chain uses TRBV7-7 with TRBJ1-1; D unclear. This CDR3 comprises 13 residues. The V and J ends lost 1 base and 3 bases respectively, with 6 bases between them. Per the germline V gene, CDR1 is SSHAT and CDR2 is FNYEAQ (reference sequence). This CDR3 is CASSLDRYTEAFF. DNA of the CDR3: TGTGCCAGCAGCTTAGATCGGTACACTGAAGCTTTCTTT.

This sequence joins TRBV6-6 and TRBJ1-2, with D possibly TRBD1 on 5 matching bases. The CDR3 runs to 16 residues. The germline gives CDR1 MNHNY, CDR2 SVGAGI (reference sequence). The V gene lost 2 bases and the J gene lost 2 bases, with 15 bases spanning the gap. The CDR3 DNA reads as TGTGCCAGCAGTTACGAGGGGAGGGTGAGAAACTATGGCTACACCTTC. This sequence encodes CASSYEGRVRNYGYTF.

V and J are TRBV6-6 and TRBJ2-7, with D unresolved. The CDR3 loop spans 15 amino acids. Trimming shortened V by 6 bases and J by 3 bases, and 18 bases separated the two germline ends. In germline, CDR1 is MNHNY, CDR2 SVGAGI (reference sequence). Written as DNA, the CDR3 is TGTGCCAGCAGCGACATACCGACCCCATACTACGAGCAGTACTTC. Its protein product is CASSDIPTPYYEQYF.

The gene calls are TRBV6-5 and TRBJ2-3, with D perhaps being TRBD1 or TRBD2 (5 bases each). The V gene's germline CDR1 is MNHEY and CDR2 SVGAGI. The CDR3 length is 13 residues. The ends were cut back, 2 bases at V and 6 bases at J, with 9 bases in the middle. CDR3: CASSYGTGDTQYF. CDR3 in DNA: TGTGCCAGCAGTTACGGGACGGGGGATACGCAGTATTTT.

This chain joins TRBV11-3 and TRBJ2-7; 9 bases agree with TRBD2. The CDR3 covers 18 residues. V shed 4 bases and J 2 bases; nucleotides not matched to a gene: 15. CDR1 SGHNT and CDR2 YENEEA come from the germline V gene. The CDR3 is CASSSPGEGSGGPYEQYF. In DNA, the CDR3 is TGTGCCAGCAGCTCCCCGGGGGAGGGTAGCGGGGGACCCTACGAGCAGTACTTC.

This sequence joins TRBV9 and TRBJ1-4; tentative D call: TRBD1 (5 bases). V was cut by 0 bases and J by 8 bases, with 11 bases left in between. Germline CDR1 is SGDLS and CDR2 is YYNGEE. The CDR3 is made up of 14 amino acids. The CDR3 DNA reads TGTGCCAGCAGCGTAGAGGGGTTTCACGAAAAACTGTTTTTT. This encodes CASSVEGFHEKLFF.

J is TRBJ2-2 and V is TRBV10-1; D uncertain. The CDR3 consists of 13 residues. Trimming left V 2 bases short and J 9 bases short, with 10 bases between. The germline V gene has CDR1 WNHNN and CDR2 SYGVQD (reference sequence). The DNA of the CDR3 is TGCGCCAGCAGTGAGAGCCCCCCCCGGGAGCTGTTTTTT. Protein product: CASSESPPRELFF.